This T cell receptor beta chain was captured by sequencing in a study of identical twins. CDR1 is MNHNS, CDR2 SASEGT, per germline. The CDR3 has 13 residues. V lost 3 bases, J lost 0 bases, and 3 bases lay in between. TCRdb reprocessed the 5' RACE reads via MiXCR and lists one record per CDR3 protein. This table holds some 270,000 distinct CDR3 sequences, approximately 8.3% found once. Findings and caveats of the study: Models underpredicted monozygotic twin sharing of out-of-frame TCR alpha.

This clonotype was found a few times. Antigen: not known. These data are also associated with another study on yellow fever vaccine responses in identical twins.

Sequenced sample: CD8+ T cells sorted from blood. This rearrangement joins TRBV6-1 to TRBJ1-5; D unresolved. The receptor was derived from a woman in her late teens or twenties in good health. The CDR3 sequence is CASSEASNQPQHF. For the CDR3, the DNA is TGTGCCAGCAGTGAGGCTAGCAATCAGCCCCAGCATTTT.